This record looks at one T cell receptor (beta chain) sequence and its context. The sample is drawn from a study of blood T cell repertoires in COVID-19. Turning to the study itself: Samples came from the United States, Italy and Spain, spanning acute and convalescent COVID-19.

Original data processing: Amplified reference gene primers provided the basis for estimating nucleated cell counts. Assay used: immunoSEQ multiplex PCR; TCRdb lists only in-frame clones, some missing. V and J calls and clone size are given by that table; D and trimming were obtained from the DNA. The sample has about 99,000 clones, 75% to 85% seen once. The CDR3 covers 14 residues. Germline values: CDR1 MNHEY, CDR2 SMNVEV (reference sequence). V was trimmed by 6 bases and J by 6 bases, leaving 15 bases between them. This clonotype was obtained from a woman over 75 with active or convalescent COVID-19. The sequenced sample was peripheral blood. The V gene is TRBV27, the J gene TRBJ2-1, with a possible D match to TRBD1 (6 bases). The CDR3 region is CASRGLQGFNEQFF. CDR3 in DNA: TGTGCCAGCAGGGGATTGCAGGGGTTCAATGAGCAGTTCTTC.